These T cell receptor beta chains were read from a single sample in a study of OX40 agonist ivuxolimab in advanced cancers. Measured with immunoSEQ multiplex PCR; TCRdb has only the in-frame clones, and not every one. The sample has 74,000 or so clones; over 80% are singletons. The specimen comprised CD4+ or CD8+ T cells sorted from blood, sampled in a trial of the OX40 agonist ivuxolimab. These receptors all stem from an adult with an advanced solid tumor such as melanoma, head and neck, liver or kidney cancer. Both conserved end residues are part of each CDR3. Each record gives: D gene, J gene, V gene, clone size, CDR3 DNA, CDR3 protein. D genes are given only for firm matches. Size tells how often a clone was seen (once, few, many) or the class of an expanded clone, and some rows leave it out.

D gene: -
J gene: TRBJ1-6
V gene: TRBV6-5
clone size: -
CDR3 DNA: TGTGCCAGCAGTACACTCTCTAATTCACCCCTCCACTTT
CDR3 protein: CASSTLSNSPLHF

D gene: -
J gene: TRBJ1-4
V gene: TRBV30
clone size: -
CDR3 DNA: TGTGCCTGGGGGGCCGAGCCCTCTACTAATGAAAAACTGTTTTTT
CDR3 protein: CAWGAEPSTNEKLFF

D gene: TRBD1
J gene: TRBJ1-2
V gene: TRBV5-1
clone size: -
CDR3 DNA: TGCGCCAGCAGCTCCGGGACAGGGGGCTATGGCTACACCTTC
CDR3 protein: CASSSGTGGYGYTF

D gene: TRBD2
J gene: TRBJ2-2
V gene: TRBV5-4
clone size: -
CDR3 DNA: TGTGCCAGCAGCTCACTAGCGCCAGGTGCCACCGGGGAGCTGTTTTTT
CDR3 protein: CASSSLAPGATGELFF

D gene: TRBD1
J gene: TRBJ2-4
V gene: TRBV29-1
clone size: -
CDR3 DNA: TGCAGCGTTGATTGGACAGGGGCCCCAGACATTCAGTACTTC
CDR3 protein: CSVDWTGAPDIQYF

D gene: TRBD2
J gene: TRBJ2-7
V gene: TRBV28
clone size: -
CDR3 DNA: TGTGCCAGCGGGACTAACCTTAGCGAGCAGTACTTC
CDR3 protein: CASGTNLSEQYF

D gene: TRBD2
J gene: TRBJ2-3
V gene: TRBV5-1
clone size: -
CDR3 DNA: TGCGCCAGCAGCCAAAGACTAGCGGGGTTCGAAATAGATACGCAGTATTTT
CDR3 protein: CASSQRLAGFEIDTQYF

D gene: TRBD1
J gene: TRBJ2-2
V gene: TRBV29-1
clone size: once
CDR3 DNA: TGCAGCGCGGACAGGGGCGCCGGGGAGCTGTTTTTT
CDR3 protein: CSADRGAGELFF

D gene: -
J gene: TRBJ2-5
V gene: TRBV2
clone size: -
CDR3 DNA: TGTGCCAGCAGTTGGGTTGTCACCCAAGAGACCCAGTACTTC
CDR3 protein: CASSWVVTQETQYF

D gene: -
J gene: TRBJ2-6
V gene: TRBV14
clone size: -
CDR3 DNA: TGTGCCAGCAGCCAAGTTGGAACTGGGGCCAACGTCCTGACTTTC
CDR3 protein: CASSQVGTGANVLTF

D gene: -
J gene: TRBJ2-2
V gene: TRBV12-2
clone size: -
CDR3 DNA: TGTGCAAGTCGCTTAGCGCAAGGCGGGAGGGACACCGGGGAGCTGTTTTTT
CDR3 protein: CASRLAQGGRDTGELFF

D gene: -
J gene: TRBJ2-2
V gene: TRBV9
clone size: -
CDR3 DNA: TGTGCCAGCACGAACAGCAACACCGGGGAGCTGTTTTTT
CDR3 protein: CASTNSNTGELFF

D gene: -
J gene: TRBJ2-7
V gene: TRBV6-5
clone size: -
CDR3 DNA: TGTGCCAGCAGTCCGCAACCACAGATCTACGAGCAGTACTTC
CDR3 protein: CASSPQPQIYEQYF

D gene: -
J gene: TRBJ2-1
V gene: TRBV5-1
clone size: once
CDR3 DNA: TGCGCCAGCAGCCCCGGGGTGAGCTCCTACAATGAGCAGTTCTTC
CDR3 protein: CASSPGVSSYNEQFF

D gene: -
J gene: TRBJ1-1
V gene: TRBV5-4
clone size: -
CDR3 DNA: TGTGCCAGCAGCTTGGCAAGGCACAACACTGAAGCTTTCTTT
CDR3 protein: CASSLARHNTEAFF

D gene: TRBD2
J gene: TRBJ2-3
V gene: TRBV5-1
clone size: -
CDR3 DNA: TGCGCCAGCAGCTCCCCGGGACTATCGACAGATACGCAGTATTTT
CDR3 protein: CASSSPGLSTDTQYF

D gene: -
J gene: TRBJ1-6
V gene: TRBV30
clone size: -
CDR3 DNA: TGTGCCTGGAGTGTAGGGACGTATAATTCACCCCTCCACTTT
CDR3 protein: CAWSVGTYNSPLHF

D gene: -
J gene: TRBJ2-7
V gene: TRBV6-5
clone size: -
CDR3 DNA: TGTGCCACCAGGACCTCCACTTCCTACGAGCAGTACTTC
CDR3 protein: CATRTSTSYEQYF

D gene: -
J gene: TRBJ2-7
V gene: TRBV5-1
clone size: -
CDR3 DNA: TGCGCCAGCACCCCGGGACGGTTCCCCTACGAGCAGTACTTC
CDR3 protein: CASTPGRFPYEQYF

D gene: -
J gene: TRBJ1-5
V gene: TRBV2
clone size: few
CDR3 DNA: TGTGCCAGCACCGCGGGGAGCAATCAGCCCCAGCATTTT
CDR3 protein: CASTAGSNQPQHF

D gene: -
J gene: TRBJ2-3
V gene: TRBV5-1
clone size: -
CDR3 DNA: TGCGCCAGCAGCTTGTCCGGGGGAACAGATACGCAGTATTTT
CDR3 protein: CASSLSGGTDTQYF

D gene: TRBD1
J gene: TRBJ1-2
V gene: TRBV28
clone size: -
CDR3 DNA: TGTGCCAGCAGTAACGGACAGGGCAGTTATGGCTACACCTTC
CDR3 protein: CASSNGQGSYGYTF

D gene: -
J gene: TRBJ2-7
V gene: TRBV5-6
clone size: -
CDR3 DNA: TGTGCCAGCAGCCAAAGCTCCTACGAGCAGTACTTC
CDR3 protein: CASSQSSYEQYF

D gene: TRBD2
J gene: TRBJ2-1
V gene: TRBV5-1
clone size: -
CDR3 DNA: TGCGCCAGCAGCCTGGCTAGCGGGATCGGCAATGAGCAGTTCTTC
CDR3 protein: CASSLASGIGNEQFF

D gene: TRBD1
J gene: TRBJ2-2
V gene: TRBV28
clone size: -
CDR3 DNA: TGTGCCAGCCGGGACAGGGTTACCGGGGAGCTGTTTTTT
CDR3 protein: CASRDRVTGELFF

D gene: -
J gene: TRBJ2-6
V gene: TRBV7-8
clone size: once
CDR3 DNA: TGTGCCAGCAGCCAAGGGGCGCGTGGGGCCAACGTCCTGACTTTC
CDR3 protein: CASSQGARGANVLTF

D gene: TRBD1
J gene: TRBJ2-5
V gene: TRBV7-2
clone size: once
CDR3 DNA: TGTGCCAGCAGCAGAGACAGGGGTTGGGAGACCCAGTACTTC
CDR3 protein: CASSRDRGWETQYF

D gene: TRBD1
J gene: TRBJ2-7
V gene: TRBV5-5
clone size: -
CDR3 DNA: TGTGCCAGCTACAGGGGGGTCTACGAGCAGTACTTC
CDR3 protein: CASYRGVYEQYF

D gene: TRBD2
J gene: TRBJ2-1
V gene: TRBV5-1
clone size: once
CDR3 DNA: TGCGCCGGCAGCTCGACTAGCGACTCCTACAATGAGCAGTTCTTC
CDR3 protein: CAGSSTSDSYNEQFF

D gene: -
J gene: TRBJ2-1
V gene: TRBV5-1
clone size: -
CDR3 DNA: TGCGCCAGCAGCTCCCGGGAGCCCTCCTACAATGAGCAGTTCTTC
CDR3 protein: CASSSREPSYNEQFF

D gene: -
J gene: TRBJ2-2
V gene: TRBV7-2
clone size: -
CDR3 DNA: TGTGCCAGCAGAGGCCCGGGCCTCACCGGGGAGCTGTTTTTT
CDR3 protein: CASRGPGLTGELFF

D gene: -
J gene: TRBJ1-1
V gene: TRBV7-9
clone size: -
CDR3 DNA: TGTGCCAGCAGCTTAGGGGAAGGCACTGAAGCTTTCTTT
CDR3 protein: CASSLGEGTEAFF

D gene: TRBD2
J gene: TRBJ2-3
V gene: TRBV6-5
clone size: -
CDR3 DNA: TGTGCCAGCAGTTACTCGGGGGGGGAAGGATATACGCAGTATTTT
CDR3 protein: CASSYSGGEGYTQYF

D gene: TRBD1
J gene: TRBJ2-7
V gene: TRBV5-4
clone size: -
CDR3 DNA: TGTGCCAGCAGCACTTGGACAGGGGGCGTGTCGGGCGAGCAGTACTTC
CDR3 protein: CASSTWTGGVSGEQYF

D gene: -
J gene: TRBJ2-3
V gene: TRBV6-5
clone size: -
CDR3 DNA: TGTGCCAGCAGCACCGTGGGGCAGGGTGCAGATACGCAGTATTTT
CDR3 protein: CASSTVGQGADTQYF